The clone carrying this T cell receptor (beta chain) was recorded a few times. Antigen specificity is unknown. These data are taken from a study of post-analysis software for immune sequencing data. Study results and caveats: Controls had lower frequencies than patients of about 5 TRBV segments, which included TRBV5-6, TRBV5-1 and TRBV20-1.

This CDR3 spans 15 amino acids. The V gene end was trimmed by 4 bases and the J gene end by 3 bases; junction bases not matched to a gene: 5. Looked up from germline, CDR1 is SGHKS and CDR2 is YYEKEE (reference sequence). Unique molecular identifiers featured in each of the TCR beta cDNA libraries. TCRdb fed the PCR reads into MiXCR, producing one record per CDR3 protein. The table records fewer than 850,000 distinct CDR3 sequences, around 27% of them present only once. Sequencing was performed on blood. J is TRBJ1-2 and V is TRBV5-5; 11 nucleotides match TRBD1. The clonotype originates from a girl aged 5 to 17 with multiple sclerosis. CDR3 DNA: TGTGCCAGCAGCCCCTGGGACAGGGGGGACTATGGCTACACCTTC. It yields the protein CASSPWDRGDYGYTF.